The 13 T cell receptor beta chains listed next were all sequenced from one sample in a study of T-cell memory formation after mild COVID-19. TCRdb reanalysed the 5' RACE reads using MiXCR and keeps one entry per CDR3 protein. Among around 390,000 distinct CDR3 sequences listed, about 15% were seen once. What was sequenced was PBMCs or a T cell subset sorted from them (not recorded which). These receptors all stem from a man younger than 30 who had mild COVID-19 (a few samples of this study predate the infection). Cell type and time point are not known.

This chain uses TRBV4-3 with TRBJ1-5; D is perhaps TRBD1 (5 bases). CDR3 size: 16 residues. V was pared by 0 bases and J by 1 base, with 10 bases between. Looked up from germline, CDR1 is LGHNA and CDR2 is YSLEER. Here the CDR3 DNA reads TGCGCCAGCAGCCAAGATACTCGGACAAGCAATCAGCCCCAGCATTTT. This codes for CASSQDTRTSNQPQHF.

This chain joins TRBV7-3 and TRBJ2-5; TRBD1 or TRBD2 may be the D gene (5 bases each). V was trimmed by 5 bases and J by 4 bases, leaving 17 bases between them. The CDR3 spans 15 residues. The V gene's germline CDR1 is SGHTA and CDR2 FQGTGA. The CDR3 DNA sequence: TGTGCCAGCAGCCTCTCCGGGACCATGGGAGAGACCCAGTACTTC. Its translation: CASSLSGTMGETQYF.

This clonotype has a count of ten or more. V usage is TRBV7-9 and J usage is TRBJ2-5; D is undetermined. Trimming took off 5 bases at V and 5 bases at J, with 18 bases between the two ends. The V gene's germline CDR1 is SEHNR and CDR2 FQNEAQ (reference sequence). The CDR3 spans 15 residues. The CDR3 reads CASSTIGHWLETQYF. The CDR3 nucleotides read TGTGCCAGCAGCACAATCGGGCATTGGCTGGAGACCCAGTACTTC.

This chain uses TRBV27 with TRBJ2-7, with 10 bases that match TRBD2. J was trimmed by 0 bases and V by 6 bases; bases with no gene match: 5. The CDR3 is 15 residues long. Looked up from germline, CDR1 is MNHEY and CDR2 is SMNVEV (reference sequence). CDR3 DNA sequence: TGTGCCAGCAGAAAGGGGACTAGCGACTCCTACGAGCAGTACTTC. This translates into CASRKGTSDSYEQYF.

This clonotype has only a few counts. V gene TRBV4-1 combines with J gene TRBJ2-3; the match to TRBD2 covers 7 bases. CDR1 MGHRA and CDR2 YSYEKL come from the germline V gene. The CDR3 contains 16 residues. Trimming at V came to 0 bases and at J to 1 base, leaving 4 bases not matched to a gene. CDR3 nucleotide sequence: TGCGCCAGCAGCCAAGAAGGGGCGGGGGGCACAGATACGCAGTATTTT. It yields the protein CASSQEGAGGTDTQYF.

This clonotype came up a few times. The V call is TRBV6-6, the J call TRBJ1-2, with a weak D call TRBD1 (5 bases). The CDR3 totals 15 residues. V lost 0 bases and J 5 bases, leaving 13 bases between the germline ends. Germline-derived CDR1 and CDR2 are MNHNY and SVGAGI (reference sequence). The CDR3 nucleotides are TGTGCCAGCAGTTACTCGAACAGGTCCCCATATGGCTACACCTTC. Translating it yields CASSYSNRSPYGYTF.

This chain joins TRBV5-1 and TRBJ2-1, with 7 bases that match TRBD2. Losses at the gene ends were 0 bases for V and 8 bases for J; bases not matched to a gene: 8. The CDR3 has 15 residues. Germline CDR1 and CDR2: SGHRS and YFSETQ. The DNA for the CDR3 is TGCGCCAGCAGCTTGGAAGTGGGGGGGAGCCATGAGCAGTTCTTC. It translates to CASSLEVGGSHEQFF.

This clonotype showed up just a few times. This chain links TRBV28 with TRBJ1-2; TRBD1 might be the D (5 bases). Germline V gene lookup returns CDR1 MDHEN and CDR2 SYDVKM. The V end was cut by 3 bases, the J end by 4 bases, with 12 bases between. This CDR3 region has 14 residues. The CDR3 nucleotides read TGTGCCAGCAGTTTCGCCGGGGACGGCTATGGCTACACCTTC. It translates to CASSFAGDGYGYTF.

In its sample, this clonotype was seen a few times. CDR3 coding DNA: TGTGCCAGCAGCTTTGTGGGACAGGGGGTCTACGAGCAGTACTTC. Residues: CASSFVGQGVYEQYF. The V gene is TRBV7-2, the J gene TRBJ2-7; TRBD1 matches at 11 bases. J was trimmed by 3 bases and V by 3 bases; bases with no gene match: 4. This CDR3 comprises 15 residues. Germline V CDR1 and CDR2: SGHTA, FQGNSA.

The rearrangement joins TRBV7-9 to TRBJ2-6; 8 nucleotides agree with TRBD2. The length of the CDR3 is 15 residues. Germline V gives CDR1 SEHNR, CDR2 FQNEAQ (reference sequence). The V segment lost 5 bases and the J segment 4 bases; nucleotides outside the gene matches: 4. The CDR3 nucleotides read TGTGCCAGCAGCCCGGGGGGGTACGGGGCCAACGTCCTGACTTTC. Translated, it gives CASSPGGYGANVLTF.

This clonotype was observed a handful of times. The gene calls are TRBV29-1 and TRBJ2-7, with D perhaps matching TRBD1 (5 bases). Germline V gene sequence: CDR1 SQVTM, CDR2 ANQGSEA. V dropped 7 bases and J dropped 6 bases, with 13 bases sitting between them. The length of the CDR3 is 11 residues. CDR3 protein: CSANQGFEQYF. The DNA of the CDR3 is TGCAGCGCGAACCAGGGATTCGAGCAGTACTTC.

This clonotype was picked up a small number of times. Here the CDR3 DNA reads TGTGCCAGCAGTTTAACCGGGACAGGCTTCTACGAGCAGTACGTC. Translating gives CASSLTGTGFYEQYV. The rearrangement joins TRBV28 to TRBJ2-7; 8 bases agree with TRBD1. This CDR3 comprises 15 residues. V dropped 2 bases and J dropped 3; count of bases not matched to a gene: 6. Germline V CDR1 and CDR2: MDHEN, SYDVKM.

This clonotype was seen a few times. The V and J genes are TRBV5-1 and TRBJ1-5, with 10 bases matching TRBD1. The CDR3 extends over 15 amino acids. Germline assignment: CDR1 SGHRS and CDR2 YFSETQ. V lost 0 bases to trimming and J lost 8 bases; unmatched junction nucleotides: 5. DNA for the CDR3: TGCGCCAGCAGCTTGGGGGGGACAGGGGAAGAGCCCCAGCATTTT. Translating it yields CASSLGGTGEEPQHF. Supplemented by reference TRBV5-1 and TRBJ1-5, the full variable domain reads KAGVTQTPRYLIKTRGQQVTLSCSPISGHRSVSWYQQTPGQGLQFLFEYFSETQRNKGNFPGRFSGRQFSNSRSEMNVSTLELGDSALYLCASSLGGTGEEPQHFGDGTRLSIL.